The clone carrying this T cell receptor beta chain was found many times. The antigen remains undetermined. This beta chain is off target for a library built for alpha chains, so its abundance means little. This entry is derived from a study of spatial heterogeneity in lung cancer. Whole-study context: Correlation of TCR transcript counts in tumor regions with a T cell module score from matched bulk RNA-seq was strong. Raw sequencing reads included, on average, more than 9.5 appearances of each unique TCR and UMI combination.

V lost 2 bases and J 9 bases, leaving 9 bases between the germline ends. Germline V CDR1 and CDR2: SGHDT, YYEEEE. The CDR3 has 12 residues. TCRdb re-called the 5' RACE reads with MiXCR, one entry per CDR3 protein. The sample records some 14,000 distinct CDR3 sequences, around 5.9% being singletons. Regarding the study as a whole: Mutation tallies in tumors tracked expanded intratumoral alpha and beta TCR counts. There was tracking of ubiquitous and regional nonsynonymous mutations by the respective counts of ubiquitous and regional expanded TCRs.

The time point here: sample taken at primary tumor resection. The source material was lung tumor tissue, sampled at surgery. V and J are TRBV5-6 and TRBJ2-1, with D maybe TRBD2 (5 bases). This sequence was found in a female donor with early-stage non-small cell lung cancer. CDR3: CASSFGVGEQFF. CDR3 nucleotide sequence: TGTGCCAGCAGCTTCGGGGTGGGTGAGCAGTTCTTC.